These T cell receptor beta chains were read from a single sample in a study of naive and memory T cell subsets. MiXCR, run by TCRdb on the UMI-ligation and nested PCR reads, gives a single entry per CDR3 protein. The sample holds 95,000 to 150,000 distinct CDR3 sequences; 30% to 45% are singletons and the top ten take approximately 0.9%. The material sequenced was central memory CD4+ T cells from blood. The receptor set was obtained from a human donor in good health. The CDR3 runs from the conserved cysteine through the conserved F or W. D genes are given only for firm matches. Clone size is given for some rows only: seen once, a few or many times, or a class if the clone is expanded.

- TRBD1 TRBJ1-5 TRBV28 CASSFKGTGFNQPQHF TGTGCCAGCAGTTTCAAGGGGACAGGTTTCAATCAGCCCCAGCATTTT
few TRBD1 TRBJ2-7 TRBV7-2 CASSGRDRANEQYF TGTGCCAGCAGCGGCCGGGACAGGGCTAACGAGCAGTACTTC
- TRBD1 TRBJ2-7 TRBV20-1 CSARDRGQGFAYEQYF TGCAGTGCTAGAGATAGGGGGCAGGGTTTCGCCTACGAGCAGTACTTC
few TRBD1 TRBJ1-1 TRBV29-1 CSVGDRRMNTEAFF TGCAGCGTTGGGGACAGACGCATGAACACTGAAGCTTTCTTT
few TRBD2 TRBJ2-1 TRBV6-1 CASSLPTSFSEQFF TGTGCCAGCAGTCTTCCGACTAGCTTTAGTGAGCAGTTCTTC
- TRBD2 TRBJ2-1 TRBV5-1 CASSLGLAGEDEQFF TGCGCCAGCAGCTTGGGGCTAGCGGGAGAGGATGAGCAGTTCTTC
once - TRBJ2-5 TRBV6-1 CASTSTPYQETQYF TGTGCCAGCACTTCAACACCGTACCAAGAGACCCAGTACTTC
- - TRBJ1-5 TRBV6-2/TRBV6-3 CASSRRVNQPQHF TGTGCCAGCAGTCGCAGGGTTAATCAGCCCCAGCATTTT
few TRBD1 TRBJ1-1 TRBV7-9 CASSRRQGNTEAFF TGTGCCAGCAGCCGTAGACAGGGGAACACTGAAGCTTTCTTT
- - TRBJ2-3 TRBV11-2 CASSRRESTDTQYF TGTGCCAGCAGCAGGAGGGAGAGCACAGATACGCAGTATTTT
once TRBD1 TRBJ2-2 TRBV6-2/TRBV6-3 CASTRTGLAGELFF TGTGCCAGCACCCGGACAGGGCTGGCCGGGGAGCTGTTTTTT
- - TRBJ1-5 TRBV27 CASSLSGREGNQPQHF TGTGCCAGCAGTTTATCGGGCAGGGAAGGCAATCAGCCCCAGCATTTT
- - TRBJ2-1 TRBV20-1 CSAPPKGSFYNEQFF TGCAGTGCTCCCCCGAAGGGGAGTTTTTACAATGAGCAGTTCTTC
- - TRBJ1-5 TRBV28 CASSLSPGANNQPQHF TGTGCCAGCAGTTTATCTCCGGGGGCCAACAATCAGCCCCAGCATTTT
- - TRBJ2-5 TRBV3-1 CASSRSGDQETQYF TGTGCCAGCAGCCGTAGTGGGGACCAAGAGACCCAGTACTTC
- TRBD1 TRBJ2-1 TRBV12-3/TRBV12-4 CASSPGTGVYNEQFF TGTGCCAGCAGTCCCGGGACAGGGGTTTACAATGAGCAGTTCTTC
- - TRBJ2-4 TRBV12-3/TRBV12-4 CASSLMGVKNIQYF TGTGCCAGCAGTTTAATGGGAGTCAAAAACATTCAGTACTTC
- - TRBJ1-5 TRBV20-1 CSARDSRGNQPQHF TGCAGTGCTAGAGACTCTCGAGGCAATCAGCCCCAGCATTTT
- TRBD2 TRBJ2-1 TRBV18 CASSPVAGGGNEQFF TGTGCCAGCTCACCAGTAGCGGGAGGCGGCAATGAGCAGTTCTTC
many TRBD1 TRBJ2-2 TRBV11-3 CASSLVGQGNTGELFF TGTGCCAGCAGCTTAGTAGGACAGGGAAACACCGGGGAGCTGTTTTTT
- - TRBJ2-1 TRBV28 CASSLWNRADEQFF TGTGCCAGCAGTTTATGGAACAGGGCCGATGAGCAGTTCTTC
- - TRBJ1-2 TRBV3-1 CASSQSGTVSDYTF TGTGCCAGCAGCCAATCCGGGACGGTAAGCGACTACACCTTC
once TRBD1 TRBJ1-5 TRBV5-1 CASSQTGDGNQPQHF TGCGCCAGCAGCCAGACAGGGGACGGCAATCAGCCCCAGCATTTT
few - TRBJ2-1 TRBV20-1 CSARRSENEQFF TGCAGTGCTAGACGCAGTGAGAATGAGCAGTTCTTC
many - TRBJ2-5 TRBV7-9 CASSLGIETQYF TGTGCCAGCAGCTTAGGGATTGAGACCCAGTACTTC
few - TRBJ2-7 TRBV6-5 CASTHTGTYEQYF TGTGCCAGCACCCACACAGGGACCTACGAGCAGTACTTC
few - TRBJ1-1 TRBV6-1 CASSEGGSWNTEAFF TGTGCCAGCAGTGAAGGAGGCAGTTGGAACACTGAAGCTTTCTTT
few TRBD2 TRBJ2-7 TRBV20-1 CSAVTLAWGGEQYF TGCAGTGCGGTTACACTAGCGTGGGGGGGCGAGCAGTACTTC
few TRBD2 TRBJ2-1 TRBV3-1 CASSQDFGGRGDNEQFF TGTGCCAGCAGCCAAGATTTCGGCGGGAGAGGGGACAATGAGCAGTTCTTC
- - TRBJ2-7 TRBV15 CATSRVRGSYEQYF TGTGCCACCAGCAGAGTACGAGGCTCCTACGAGCAGTACTTC
- - TRBJ2-7 TRBV20-1 CSAREDMGTAEQYF TGCAGTGCTAGGGAGGATATGGGGACTGCCGAGCAGTACTTC
- TRBD2 TRBJ2-1 TRBV4-3 CASSQDSVLAGDGGGYNEQFF TGCGCCAGCAGCCAAGATTCGGTGCTAGCGGGAGATGGAGGAGGCTACAATGAGCAGTTCTTC
- TRBD1 TRBJ2-1 TRBV30 CAWMTGGLQFF TGTGCCTGGATGACAGGGGGATTGCAGTTCTTC
many TRBD2 TRBJ2-3 TRBV20-1 CSARDHSAGADTQYF TGCAGTGCTAGAGACCACAGTGCGGGGGCAGATACGCAGTATTTT
few - TRBJ1-1 TRBV6-5 CASSLYGEAFF TGTGCCAGCAGCCTCTACGGAGAAGCTTTCTTT
- - TRBJ2-2 TRBV7-8 CASSLVETGELFF TGTGCCAGCAGCTTAGTGGAAACCGGGGAGCTGTTTTTT
many - TRBJ2-1 TRBV3-1 CASSQVRRNRDNEQFF TGTGCCAGCAGCCAAGTGAGGCGGAACAGGGACAATGAGCAGTTCTTC
few TRBD1 TRBJ1-4 TRBV9 CASSVTGSNEKLFF TGTGCCAGCAGCGTGACAGGGTCGAATGAAAAACTGTTTTTT
few - TRBJ1-2 TRBV4-2 CASSQGTHTNYGYTF TGTGCCAGCAGCCAAGGTACACATACTAACTATGGCTACACCTTC
few TRBD1 TRBJ2-3 TRBV29-1 CSVDRDTDTQYF TGCAGCGTGGACAGGGACACAGATACGCAGTATTTT
many - TRBJ1-1 TRBV6-5 CASSYSIRQSEAFF TGTGCCAGCAGTTACTCGATCAGACAGTCTGAAGCTTTCTTT
few - TRBJ2-1 TRBV20-1 CSARDQDPYYNEQFF TGCAGTGCTAGAGACCAAGACCCGTATTACAATGAGCAGTTCTTC
- TRBD2 TRBJ2-1 TRBV6-2/TRBV6-3 CASSRTSAGEQFF TGTGCCAGCAGCCGGACTAGTGCCGGTGAGCAGTTCTTC
- - TRBJ2-1 TRBV13 CASSLSMGNSYNEQFF TGTGCCAGCAGCTTATCAATGGGGAATTCCTACAATGAGCAGTTCTTC
few - TRBJ1-2 TRBV29-1 CSVEDPGPYYGYTF TGCAGCGTTGAAGATCCGGGACCGTACTATGGCTACACCTTC
few - TRBJ1-1 TRBV30 CAWSPTTALNTEAFF TGTGCCTGGAGCCCGACGACCGCCTTGAACACTGAAGCTTTCTTT
- - TRBJ2-7 TRBV18 CASSPRGRASYEQYF TGTGCCAGCTCACCACGGGGCCGTGCCTCCTACGAGCAGTACTTC
- TRBD2 TRBJ2-1 TRBV7-2 CASSPEISGSSYNEQFF TGTGCCAGCAGCCCTGAAATTAGCGGGAGCTCCTACAATGAGCAGTTCTTC
- TRBD1 TRBJ2-3 TRBV5-5 CASSLPGQGSDTQYF TGTGCCAGCAGCTTACCGGGACAGGGGTCAGATACGCAGTATTTT
- TRBD2 TRBJ2-3 TRBV12-3/TRBV12-4 CASSLASRGVSTDTQYF TGTGCCAGCAGTTTAGCATCCCGGGGGGTTAGCACAGATACGCAGTATTTT
- - TRBJ2-1 TRBV7-3 CASSLGYGNNEQFF TGTGCCAGCAGCTTAGGGTACGGGAACAATGAGCAGTTCTTC
many - TRBJ1-2 TRBV3-1 CASSQSHRTNYGYTF TGTGCCAGCAGCCAGTCCCACAGGACTAACTATGGCTACACCTTC
- - TRBJ2-7 TRBV7-2 CASSVRQSTYEQYF TGTGCCAGCAGCGTCCGACAGAGTACCTACGAGCAGTACTTC
- TRBD1 TRBJ1-6 TRBV6-2/TRBV6-3 CASSNDRGSPLHF TGTGCCAGCAGTAACGACAGGGGATCACCCCTCCACTTT
few - TRBJ2-2 TRBV6-1 CASINRAHTGELFF TGTGCCAGCATTAACAGGGCTCACACCGGGGAGCTGTTTTTT
- - TRBJ2-7 TRBV18 CASSPGRYEQYF TGTGCCAGCTCACCGGGACGCTACGAGCAGTACTTC
few - TRBJ2-2 TRBV7-3 CASSFMSTGELFF TGTGCCAGCAGCTTTATGAGTACCGGGGAGCTGTTTTTT